The T cell receptor (beta chain) under discussion was sequenced for a study of blood T cells in healthy people across ages. This clonotype has more than one count but fewer than ten. The second PCR ran 7 to 11 cycles with a sample-barcoded 5' primer and J-beta primers. In TCRdb, the 5' RACE reads were re-called with MiXCR into one record per CDR3 protein. Counted here are some 930,000 distinct CDR3 sequences, roughly 28% occurring once; the ten biggest clones make up 10%. CDR3 length equals 12 residues. CDR1 is SGHRS, CDR2 YFSETQ, per germline. The ends were cut back, 0 bases at V and 6 bases at J, with 6 bases in the middle. In addition, the sample was reused for a study of T cells of mothers and their children. That study adds: Related mother-child pairs shared slightly more overlap than unrelated pairs, but the difference was non-significant.

The sequencing sample was made of blood. The chain has TRBV5-1 and TRBJ1-1; the D is unclear. This clonotype originated in a woman in her thirties or forties in good health. CDR3 residues: CASSLGQAEAFF. The CDR3, as DNA: TGCGCCAGCAGCTTGGGCCAGGCTGAAGCTTTCTTT.